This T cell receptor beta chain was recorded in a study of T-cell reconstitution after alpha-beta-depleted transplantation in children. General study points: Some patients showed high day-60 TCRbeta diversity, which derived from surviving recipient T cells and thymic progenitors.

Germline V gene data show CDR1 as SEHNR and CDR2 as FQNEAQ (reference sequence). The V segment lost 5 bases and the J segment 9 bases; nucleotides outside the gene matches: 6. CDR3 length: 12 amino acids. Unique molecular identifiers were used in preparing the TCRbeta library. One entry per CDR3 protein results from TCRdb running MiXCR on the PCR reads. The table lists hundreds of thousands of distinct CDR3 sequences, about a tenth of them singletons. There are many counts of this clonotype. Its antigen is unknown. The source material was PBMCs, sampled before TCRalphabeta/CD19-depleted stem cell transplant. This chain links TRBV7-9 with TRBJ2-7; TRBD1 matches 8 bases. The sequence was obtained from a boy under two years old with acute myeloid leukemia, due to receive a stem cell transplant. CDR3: CASSGRGRGQYF. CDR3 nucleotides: TGTGCCAGCAGCGGCAGGGGGCGCGGGCAGTACTTC. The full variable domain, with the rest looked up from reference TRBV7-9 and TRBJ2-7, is DTGVSQNPRHKITKRGQNVTFRCDPISEHNRLYWYRQTLGQGPEFLTYFQNEAQLEKSRLLSDRFSAERPKGSFSTLEIQRTEQGDSAMYLCASSGRGRGQYFGPGTRLTVT.